Reported below is one TCR beta chain. Clinical history as reported by participants underpinned cohort assignment. Clones were sequenced by immunoSEQ multiplex PCR, and TCRdb holds only the in-frame ones, with some missing. Found here are 500,000 or so clones, about 85% of them singletons; the top ten hold under 0.75%. The CDR3 loop spans 14 amino acids. Germline V gene sequence: CDR1 SGHRS, CDR2 YFSETQ. V gave up 4 bases and J gave up 6 bases; unmatched junction bases: 8. These data come from a study of blood T cell repertoires in COVID-19. The chain joins TRBV5-1 to TRBJ1-2; the match to TRBD1 covers 8 bases. The TCR sequence derives from a young woman who had recovered from COVID-19. The material sequenced was PBMCs or T cells enriched from blood (not recorded which). The CDR3 nucleotides are TGCGCCAGCAGCCCTAACCAGGGGGCTAATGGCTACACCTTC. This codes for CASSPNQGANGYTF.